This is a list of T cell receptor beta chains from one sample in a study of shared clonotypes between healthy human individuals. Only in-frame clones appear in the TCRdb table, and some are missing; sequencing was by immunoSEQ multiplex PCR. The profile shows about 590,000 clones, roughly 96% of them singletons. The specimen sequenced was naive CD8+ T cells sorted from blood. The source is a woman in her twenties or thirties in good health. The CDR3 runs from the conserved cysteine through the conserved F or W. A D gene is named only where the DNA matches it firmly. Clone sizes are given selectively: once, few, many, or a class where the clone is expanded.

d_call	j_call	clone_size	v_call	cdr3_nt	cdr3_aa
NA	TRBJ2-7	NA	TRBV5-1	TGCGCCAGCAGCTCCTATTTGACAGGTGAATTCTACGAGCAGTACTTC	CASSSYLTGEFYEQYF
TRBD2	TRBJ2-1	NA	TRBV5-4	TGTGCCAGCAGCTTTACAGCGGGAGGGTCCTACAATGAGCAGTTCTTC	CASSFTAGGSYNEQFF
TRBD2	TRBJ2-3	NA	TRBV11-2	TGTGCCAGCAGCCTGAGACTAGCGGGAGATACGCAGTATTTT	CASSLRLAGDTQYF
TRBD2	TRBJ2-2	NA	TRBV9	TGTGCCAGCAGTCAAAGCGGGAGCGGCACCGGGGAGCTGTTTTTT	CASSQSGSGTGELFF
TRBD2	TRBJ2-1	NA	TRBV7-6	TGTGCCAGCACCGGACTAGCGGGAAACGGAGAGCAGTTCTTC	CASTGLAGNGEQFF
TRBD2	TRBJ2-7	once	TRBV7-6	TGTGCCAGCTCTAGCGGAATCTCCTACGAGCAGTACTTC	CASSSGISYEQYF
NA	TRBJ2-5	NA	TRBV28	TGTGCCAGCAGTGCCGGGTGGGGTCAAGAGACCCAGTACTTC	CASSAGWGQETQYF
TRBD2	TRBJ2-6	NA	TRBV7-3	TGTGCCAGCAGCCAGATCGGGACTAGCGGGAGGGCCCAGTCTGGGGCCAACGTCCTGACTTTC	CASSQIGTSGRAQSGANVLTF
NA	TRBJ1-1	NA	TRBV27	TGTGCCAGCAGCCGAGGGGGGACTGAAGCTTTCTTT	CASSRGGTEAFF
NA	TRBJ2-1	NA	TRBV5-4	TGTGCCAGCAGCTTGGCTGCCTACACGGGGAATGAGCAGTTCTTC	CASSLAAYTGNEQFF
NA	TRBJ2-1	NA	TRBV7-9	TGTGCCAGCAGCGACGGACTTTCTAATGAGCAGTTCTTC	CASSDGLSNEQFF
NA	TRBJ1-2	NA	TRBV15	TGTGCCACCAGCAGAGAAGCAGGGCCCTATGGCTACACCTTC	CATSREAGPYGYTF
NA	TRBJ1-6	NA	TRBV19	TGTGCCAGTAGTATCAGCTCCTATAATTCACCCCTCCACTTT	CASSISSYNSPLHF
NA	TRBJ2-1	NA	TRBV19	TGTGCCAGTTGGGATTCATACTCCTACAATGAGCAGTTCTTC	CASWDSYSYNEQFF
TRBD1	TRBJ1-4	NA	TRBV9	TGTGCCAGCAGCCCACGAGCCGGGACAGGTAATGAAAAACTGTTTTTT	CASSPRAGTGNEKLFF
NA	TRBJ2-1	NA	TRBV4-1	TGCGCCAGCAGCCTGTCACTCGGGGACTCCCTTAATGAGCAGTTCTTC	CASSLSLGDSLNEQFF
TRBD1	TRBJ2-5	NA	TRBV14	TGTGCCAGCAGCCAAAACAGGGGGCGCTGGGAGACCCAGTACTTC	CASSQNRGRWETQYF
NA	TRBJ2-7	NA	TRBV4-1	TGCGCCAGCAGCGAAAGAGGGACTGGGGCCTACGAGCAGTACTTC	CASSERGTGAYEQYF
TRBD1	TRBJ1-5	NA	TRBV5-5	TGTGCCAGCAGTACCGACAGGGGCAGCAATCAGCCCCAGCATTTT	CASSTDRGSNQPQHF
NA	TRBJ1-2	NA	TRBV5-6	TGTGCCAGCAGCTTGAGGCAGTTGACGTATGGCTACACCTTC	CASSLRQLTYGYTF
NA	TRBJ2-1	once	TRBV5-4	TGTGCCAGCAGCATCCATGGGGGGAATGAGCAGTTCTTC	CASSIHGGNEQFF
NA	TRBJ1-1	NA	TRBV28	TGTGCCAGCAGGCGAGCCGTAGCGGGGGTGAACACTGAAGCTTTCTTT	CASRRAVAGVNTEAFF
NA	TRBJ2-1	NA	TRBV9	TGTGCCAGCAGCGTCCAACCTGATGAGCAGTTCTTC	CASSVQPDEQFF
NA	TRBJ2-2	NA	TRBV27	TGTGCCAGCAGTTTGACTACCGAGGGCGGGGAGCTGTTTTTT	CASSLTTEGGELFF
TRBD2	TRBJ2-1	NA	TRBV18	TGTGCCAGCTCACCTAGCGGGAGGGGAAATGAGCAGTTCTTC	CASSPSGRGNEQFF
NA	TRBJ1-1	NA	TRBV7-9	TGTGCCAGCAGCTTAGCAGAGAGGGCGGACACTGAAGCTTTCTTT	CASSLAERADTEAFF
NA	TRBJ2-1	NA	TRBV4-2	TGTGCCAGCAGCATCACCCGTGCTGAGCAGTTCTTC	CASSITRAEQFF
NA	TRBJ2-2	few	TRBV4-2	TGTGCCAGCAGCCAAGGGAGTCTCGGGGAGCTGTTTTTT	CASSQGSLGELFF
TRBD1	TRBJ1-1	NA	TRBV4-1	TGCGCCAGCAGCCAAGGACAGGGAGGGACTGAAGCTTTCTTT	CASSQGQGGTEAFF
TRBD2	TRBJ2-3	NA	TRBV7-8	TGTGCCAGCAGCTCCGACGGACTAGTCATAGCAGATACGCAGTATTTT	CASSSDGLVIADTQYF
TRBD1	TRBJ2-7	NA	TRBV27	TGTGCCAGCAGCTGGACAGGGGGTGCCTACGAGCAGTACTTC	CASSWTGGAYEQYF
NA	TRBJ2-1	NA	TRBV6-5	TGTGCCAGCAGCCGAAACAATGAGCAGTTCTTC	CASSRNNEQFF
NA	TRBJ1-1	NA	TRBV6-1	TGTGCCAGCAGTGAACAGGACTGGAACACTGAAGCTTTCTTT	CASSEQDWNTEAFF
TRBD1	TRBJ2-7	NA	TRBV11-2	TGTGCCAGCAGCCTTTGGACAGGGGGCCACGAGCAGTACTTC	CASSLWTGGHEQYF
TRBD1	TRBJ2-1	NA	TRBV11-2	TGTGCCAGCAGCTTAGATCTCGGACAGGGATCTTGGGAGCAGTTCTTC	CASSLDLGQGSWEQFF
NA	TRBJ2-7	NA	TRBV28	TGTGCCAGCAGCGACGGACTAAGCCCGGGGGAGCAGTACTTC	CASSDGLSPGEQYF
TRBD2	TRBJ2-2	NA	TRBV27	TGTGCCAGCAACCTAGCGGGAGCACTCACCGGGGAGCTGTTTTTT	CASNLAGALTGELFF
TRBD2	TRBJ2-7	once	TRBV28	TGTGCCAGCAGTAGAACCGGGGCGGGGGGCGAGCAGTACTTC	CASSRTGAGGEQYF
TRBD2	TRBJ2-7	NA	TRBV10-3	TGTGCCATCATTAGCTCCGGACTAGCGGGGACCTTATCCTACGAGCAGTACTTC	CAIISSGLAGTLSYEQYF
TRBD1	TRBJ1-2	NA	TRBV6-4	TGTGCCAATTTACAGGGGGCGCCGGGTGGCTACACCTTC	CANLQGAPGGYTF
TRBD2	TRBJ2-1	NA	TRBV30	TGTGCCTGGAGTGGAGAGGGACTAGCGGACAATGAGCAGTTCTTC	CAWSGEGLADNEQFF
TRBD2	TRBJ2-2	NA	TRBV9	TGTGCCAGCAGCGTCGAGCGGGAGATTATAACCGGGGAGCTGTTTTTT	CASSVEREIITGELFF